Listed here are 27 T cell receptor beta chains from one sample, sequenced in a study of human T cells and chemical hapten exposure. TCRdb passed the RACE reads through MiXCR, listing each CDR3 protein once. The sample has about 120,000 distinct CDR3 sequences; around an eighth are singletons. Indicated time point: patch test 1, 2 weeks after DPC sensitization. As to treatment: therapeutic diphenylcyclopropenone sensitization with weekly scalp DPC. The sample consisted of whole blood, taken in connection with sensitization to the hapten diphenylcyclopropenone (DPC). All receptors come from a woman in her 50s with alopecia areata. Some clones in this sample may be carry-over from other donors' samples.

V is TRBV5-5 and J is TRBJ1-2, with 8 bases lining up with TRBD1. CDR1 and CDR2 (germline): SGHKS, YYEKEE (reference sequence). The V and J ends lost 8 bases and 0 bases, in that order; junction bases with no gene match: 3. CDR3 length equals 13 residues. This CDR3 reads CASGTGANYGYTF. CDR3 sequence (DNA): TGTGCCAGTGGGACAGGAGCTAACTATGGCTACACCTTC.

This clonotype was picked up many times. CDR3 nucleotides: TGTGCCAGCAGCCCAGACGGGGTTCAGCCCCAGCATTTT. Its translation is CASSPDGVQPQHF. This rearrangement joins TRBV7-9 to TRBJ1-5; no reliable D call. This CDR3 has 13 amino acids. Germline loops: CDR1 SEHNR, CDR2 FQNEAQ (reference sequence). V was cut by 5 bases and J by 6 bases, with 11 bases left in between.

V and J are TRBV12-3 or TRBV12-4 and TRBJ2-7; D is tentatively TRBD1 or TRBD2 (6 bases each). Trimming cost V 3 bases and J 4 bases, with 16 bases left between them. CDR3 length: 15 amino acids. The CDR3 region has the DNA TGTGCCAGCAGTTTGGAGGGCCAGGGGCTATACGAGCAGTACTTC. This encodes CASSLEGQGLYEQYF.

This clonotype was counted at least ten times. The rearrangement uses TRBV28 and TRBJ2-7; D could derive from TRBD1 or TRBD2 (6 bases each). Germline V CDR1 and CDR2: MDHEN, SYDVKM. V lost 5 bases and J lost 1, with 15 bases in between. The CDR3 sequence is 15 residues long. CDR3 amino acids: CASSPPGGGSYEQYF. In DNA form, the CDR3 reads TGTGCCAGCAGTCCCCCCGGAGGGGGGTCCTACGAGCAGTACTTC.

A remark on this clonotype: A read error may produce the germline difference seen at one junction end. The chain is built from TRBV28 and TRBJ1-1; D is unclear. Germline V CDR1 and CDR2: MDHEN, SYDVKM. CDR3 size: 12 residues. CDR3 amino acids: CASSHILDTFRF. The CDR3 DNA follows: TGTGCCAGCAGCCACATACTTGACACGTTCCGATTT.

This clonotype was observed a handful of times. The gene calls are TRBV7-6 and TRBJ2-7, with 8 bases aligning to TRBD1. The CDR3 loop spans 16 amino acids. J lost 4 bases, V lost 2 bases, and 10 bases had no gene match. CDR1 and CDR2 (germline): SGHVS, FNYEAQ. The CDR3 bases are TGTGCCAGCAGCTTAAAGCCGGGACAGGAGGGGTACGAGCAGTACTTC. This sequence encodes CASSLKPGQEGYEQYF.

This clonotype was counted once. Written as DNA, the CDR3 is TGTGCCAGCACGGGACATCCGCGGGAGCAGTACTTC. Translated, it gives CASTGHPREQYF. The gene calls are TRBV28 and TRBJ2-7; D perhaps matches TRBD1 (6 bases). Germline V gives CDR1 MDHEN, CDR2 SYDVKM. The V end was cut by 7 bases, the J end by 7 bases, with 14 bases between. This CDR3 is built from 12 residues.

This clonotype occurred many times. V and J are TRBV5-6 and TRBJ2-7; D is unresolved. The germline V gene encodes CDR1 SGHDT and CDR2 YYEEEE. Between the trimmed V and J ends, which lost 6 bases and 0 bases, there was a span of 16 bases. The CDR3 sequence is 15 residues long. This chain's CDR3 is CASNSLARSSYEQYF. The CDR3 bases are TGTGCCAGCAACAGCTTGGCCAGGAGCTCCTACGAGCAGTACTTC.

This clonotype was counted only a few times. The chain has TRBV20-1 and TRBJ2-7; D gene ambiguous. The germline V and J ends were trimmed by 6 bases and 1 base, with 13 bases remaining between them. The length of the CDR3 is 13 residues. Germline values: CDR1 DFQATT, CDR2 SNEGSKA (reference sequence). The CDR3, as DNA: TGCAGTGCATATAACACCGTTTCCTACGAGCAGTACTTC. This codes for CSAYNTVSYEQYF.

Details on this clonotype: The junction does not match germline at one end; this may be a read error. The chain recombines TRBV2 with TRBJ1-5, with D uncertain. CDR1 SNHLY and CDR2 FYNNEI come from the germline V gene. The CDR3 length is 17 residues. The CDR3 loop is CASRERPYPYSNQPQHF. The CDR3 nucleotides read TGTGCCAGCCGTGAACGACCCTACCCTTATAGCAATCAGCCCCAGCATTTT.

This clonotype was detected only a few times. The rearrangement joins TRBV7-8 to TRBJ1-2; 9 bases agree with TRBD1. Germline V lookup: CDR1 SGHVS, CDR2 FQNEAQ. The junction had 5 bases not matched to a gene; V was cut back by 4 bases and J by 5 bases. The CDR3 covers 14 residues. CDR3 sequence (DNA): TGTGCCAGCAGCTCCGGGACAGGGCGATATGGCTACACCTTC. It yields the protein CASSSGTGRYGYTF.

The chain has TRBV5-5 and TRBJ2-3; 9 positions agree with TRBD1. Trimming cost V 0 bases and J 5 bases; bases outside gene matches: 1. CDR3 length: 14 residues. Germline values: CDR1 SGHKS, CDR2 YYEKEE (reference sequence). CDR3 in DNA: TGTGCCAGCAGCTTGGACAGGGGGCAAGATACGCAGTATTTT. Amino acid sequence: CASSLDRGQDTQYF.

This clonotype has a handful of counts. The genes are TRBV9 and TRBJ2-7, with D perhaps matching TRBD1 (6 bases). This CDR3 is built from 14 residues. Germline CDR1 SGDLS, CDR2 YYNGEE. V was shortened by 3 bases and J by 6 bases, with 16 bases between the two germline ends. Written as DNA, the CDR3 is TGTGCCAGCAGCGCCGGGACATTTGGTCCCGAGCAGTACTTC. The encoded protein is CASSAGTFGPEQYF.

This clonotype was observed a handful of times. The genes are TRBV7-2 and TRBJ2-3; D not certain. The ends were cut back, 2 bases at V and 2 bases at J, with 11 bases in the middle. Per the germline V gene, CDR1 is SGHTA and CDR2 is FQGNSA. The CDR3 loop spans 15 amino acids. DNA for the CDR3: TGTGCCAGCAGCTTACAAGCGACCTCCACAGATACGCAGTATTTT. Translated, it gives CASSLQATSTDTQYF.

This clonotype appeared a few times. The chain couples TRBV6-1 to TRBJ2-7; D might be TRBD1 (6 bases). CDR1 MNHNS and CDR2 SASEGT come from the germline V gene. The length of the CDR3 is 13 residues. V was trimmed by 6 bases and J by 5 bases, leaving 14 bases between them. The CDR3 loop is CASRDPTGNEQYF. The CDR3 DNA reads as TGTGCCAGCAGAGACCCCACAGGGAACGAGCAGTACTTC.

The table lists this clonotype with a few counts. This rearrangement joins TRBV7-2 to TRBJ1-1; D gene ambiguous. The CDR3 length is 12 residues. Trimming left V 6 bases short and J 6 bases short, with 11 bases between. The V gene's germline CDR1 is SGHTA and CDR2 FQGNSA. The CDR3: CASSHGWSEAFF. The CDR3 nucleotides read TGTGCCAGCAGTCACGGATGGTCTGAAGCTTTCTTT.

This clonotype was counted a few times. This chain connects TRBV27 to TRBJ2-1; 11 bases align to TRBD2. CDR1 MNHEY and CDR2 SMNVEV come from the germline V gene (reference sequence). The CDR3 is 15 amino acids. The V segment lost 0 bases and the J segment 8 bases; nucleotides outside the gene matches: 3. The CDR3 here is CASSLSGLAVHEQFF. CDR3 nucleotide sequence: TGTGCCAGCAGTTTATCGGGACTAGCGGTTCATGAGCAGTTCTTC.

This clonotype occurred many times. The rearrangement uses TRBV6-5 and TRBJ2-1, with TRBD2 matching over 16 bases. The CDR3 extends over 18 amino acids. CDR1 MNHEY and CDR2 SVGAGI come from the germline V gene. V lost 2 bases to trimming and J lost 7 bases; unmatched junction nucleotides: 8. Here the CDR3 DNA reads TGTGCCAGCAGTTACCCGGGGACTAGCGGGGGGGCAAGGAATGAGCAGTTCTTC. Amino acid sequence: CASSYPGTSGGARNEQFF.

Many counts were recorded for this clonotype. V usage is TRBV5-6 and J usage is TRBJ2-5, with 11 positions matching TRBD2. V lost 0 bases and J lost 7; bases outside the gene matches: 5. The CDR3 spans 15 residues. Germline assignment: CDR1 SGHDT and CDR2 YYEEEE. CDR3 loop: CASSLVSGRAGTQYF. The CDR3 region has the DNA TGTGCCAGCAGCTTGGTTAGCGGGAGGGCCGGGACCCAGTACTTC.

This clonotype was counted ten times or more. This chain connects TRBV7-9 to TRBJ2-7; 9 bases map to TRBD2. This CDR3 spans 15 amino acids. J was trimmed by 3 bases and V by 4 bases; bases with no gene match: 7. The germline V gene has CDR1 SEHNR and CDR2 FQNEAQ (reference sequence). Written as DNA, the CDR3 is TGTGCCAGCAGCTCGGCTAGCGGGGCCCACTACGAGCAGTACTTC. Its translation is CASSSASGAHYEQYF.

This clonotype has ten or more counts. CDR3 residues: CASSLSGLQETQYF. The DNA for the CDR3 is TGTGCCAGCAGCTTATCTGGCCTCCAAGAGACCCAGTACTTC. The gene calls are TRBV7-2 and TRBJ2-5; D is uncertain. The CDR3 runs 14 residues. Trimming removed 2 bases at V and 1 base at J, with 8 bases between. Germline V CDR1 and CDR2: SGHTA, FQGNSA.

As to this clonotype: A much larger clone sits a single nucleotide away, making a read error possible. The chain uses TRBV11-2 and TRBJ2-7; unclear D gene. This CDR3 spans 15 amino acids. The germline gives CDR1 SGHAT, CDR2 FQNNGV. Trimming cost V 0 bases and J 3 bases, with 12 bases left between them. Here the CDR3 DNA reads TGTGCCAGCAGCTTAGATTGGCGTAGTTACTACGAGCAGTACTTC. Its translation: CASSLDWRSYYEQYF. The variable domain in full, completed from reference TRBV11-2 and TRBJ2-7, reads EAGVAQSPRYKIIEKRQSVAFWCNPISGHATLYWYQQILGQGPKLLIQFQNNGVVDDSQLPKDRFSAERLKGVDSTLKIQPAKLEDSAVYLCASSLDWRSYYEQYFGPGTRLTVT.

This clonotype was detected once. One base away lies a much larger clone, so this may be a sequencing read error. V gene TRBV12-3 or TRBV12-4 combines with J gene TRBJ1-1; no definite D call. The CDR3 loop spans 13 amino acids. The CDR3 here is CVSKARVGTEAFF. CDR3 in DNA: TGTGTCAGTAAGGCAAGGGTGGGCACTGAAGCTTTCTTT.

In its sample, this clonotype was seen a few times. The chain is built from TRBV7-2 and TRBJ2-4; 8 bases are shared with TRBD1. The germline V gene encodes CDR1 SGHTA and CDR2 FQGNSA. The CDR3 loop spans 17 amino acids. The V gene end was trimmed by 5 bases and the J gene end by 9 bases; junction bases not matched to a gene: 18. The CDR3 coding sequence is TGTGCCAGCAGCCCAAGTCAGGGGGCCGGTCTGTTGGGCATTCAGTACTTC. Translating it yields CASSPSQGAGLLGIQYF. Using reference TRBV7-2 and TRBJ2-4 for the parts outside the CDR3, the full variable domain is GAGVSQSPSNKVTEKGKDVELRCDPISGHTALYWYRQSLGQGLEFLIYFQGNSAPDKSGLPSDRFSAERTGGSVSTLTIQRTQQEDSAVYLCASSPSQGAGLLGIQYFGAGTRLSVL.

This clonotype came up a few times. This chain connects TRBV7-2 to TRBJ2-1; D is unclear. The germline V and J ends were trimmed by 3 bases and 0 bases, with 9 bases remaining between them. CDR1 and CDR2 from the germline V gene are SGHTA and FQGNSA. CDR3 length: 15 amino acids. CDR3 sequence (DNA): TGTGCCAGCAGCTTCGACGGAAGCTCCTACAATGAGCAGTTCTTC. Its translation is CASSFDGSSYNEQFF.

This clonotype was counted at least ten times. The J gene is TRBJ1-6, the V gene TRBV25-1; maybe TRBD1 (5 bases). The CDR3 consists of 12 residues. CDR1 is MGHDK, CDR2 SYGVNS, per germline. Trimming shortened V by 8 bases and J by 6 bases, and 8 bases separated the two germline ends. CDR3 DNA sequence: TGTGCCAGCTACAGGTTTAATTCACCCCTCCACTTT. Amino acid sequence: CASYRFNSPLHF.

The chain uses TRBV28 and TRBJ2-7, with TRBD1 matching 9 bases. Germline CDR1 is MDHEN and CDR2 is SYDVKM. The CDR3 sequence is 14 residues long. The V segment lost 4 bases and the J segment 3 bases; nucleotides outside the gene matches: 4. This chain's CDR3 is CASSSRDRDYEQYF. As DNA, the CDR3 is TGTGCCAGCAGTTCCCGGGACAGGGACTACGAGCAGTACTTC.